These 26 T cell receptor beta chains share one sample of origin, sequenced in a study of early T cells in non-severe SARS-CoV-2 infection (dated by TCRdb to about 2021). Receptors were amplified or captured by 5' RACE. Sequenced using a NextSeq 500. TCRdb's own reprocessing of the public reads used fastp at Q25 and MiXCR and kept productive beta chains. When rows share a CDR3 protein, they turn into one entry using the most common DNA and genes. A total of about 30,000 distinct CDR3 sequences appear in this sample, approximately 7% of them only once. The leading ten clones occupy about a third of the sample. Sequenced input: whole blood. The origin of the receptors is an adult who was a healthcare worker with PCR-confirmed SARS-CoV-2 infection or an uninfected control (not recorded which).

This clonotype has at least ten counts. V and J are TRBV18 and TRBJ2-2; D unclear. Trimming pared 1 base from V and 4 bases from J, leaving 10 bases between. CDR3 length equals 15 residues. Germline V gene sequence: CDR1 KGHSH, CDR2 LQKENI. The CDR3 spells CASSPLRGSTGELFF. CDR3 DNA sequence: TGTGCCAGCTCACCACTAAGAGGCAGCACCGGGGAGCTGTTTTTT. Based on the CDR3 plus reference TRBV18 and TRBJ2-2, the full variable domain is NAGVMQNPRHLVRRRGQEARLRCSPMKGHSHVYWYRQLPEEGLKFMVYLQKENIIDESGMPKERFSAEFPKEGPSILRIQQVVRGDSAAYFCASSPLRGSTGELFFGEGSRLTVL.

This clonotype was detected a few times. The gene calls are TRBV5-1 and TRBJ2-2; TRBD1 agrees at 7 bases. V lost 5 bases and J lost 2; bases outside the gene matches: 6. Germline V gives CDR1 SGHRS, CDR2 YFSETQ. The CDR3 consists of 15 residues. The CDR3 bases are TGCGCCAGCAGGCCGGGACAGATTAACACCGGGGAGCTGTTTTTT. Translated, it gives CASRPGQINTGELFF.

This chain joins TRBV11-2 and TRBJ2-3; 11 bases are a match to TRBD2. After removal of 4 bases from V and 5 bases from J, the junction contained 8 bases not matched to a gene. Germline V gene sequence: CDR1 SGHAT, CDR2 FQNNGV. CDR3 length equals 16 residues. Here the CDR3 reads CASSSTSGSFIDTQYF. As DNA, the CDR3 is TGTGCCAGCAGCTCAACTAGCGGGAGTTTTATAGATACGCAGTATTTT.

The sample holds many counts of this clonotype. The V and J genes are TRBV18 and TRBJ1-1, with a tentative D call TRBD1 (5 bases). The ends were cut back, 6 bases at V and 0 bases at J, with 11 bases in the middle. Germline values: CDR1 KGHSH, CDR2 LQKENI. The CDR3 has 14 amino acids. The CDR3 DNA follows: TGTGCCAGCTCGGCCGGGACGGTGAACACTGAAGCTTTCTTT. Translated: CASSAGTVNTEAFF.

The sample holds many counts of this clonotype. The J gene is TRBJ1-2, the V gene TRBV7-9, with no clear D. The length of the CDR3 is 16 residues. V lost 1 base and J lost 5, with 17 bases in between. The V gene's germline CDR1 is SEHNR and CDR2 FQNEAQ (reference sequence). The CDR3 spells CASSLVGTAPPYGYTF. The CDR3 nucleotides read TGTGCCAGCAGCTTAGTGGGTACAGCTCCCCCGTATGGCTACACCTTC.

V and J are TRBV5-1 and TRBJ2-3; tentative D call: TRBD2 (6 bases). The V and J ends lost 4 bases and 0 bases respectively, with 15 bases between them. Per the germline V gene, CDR1 is SGHRS and CDR2 is YFSETQ. There are 16 residues in the CDR3. CDR3 region: CASSPPAGKSTDTQYF. In DNA, the CDR3 is TGCGCCAGCAGCCCTCCCGCGGGGAAGAGCACAGATACGCAGTATTTT.

V gene TRBV6-2 or TRBV6-3 combines with J gene TRBJ2-3, with D possibly TRBD2 on 6 matching bases. This CDR3 is 13 amino acids long. V lost 7 bases and J 2 bases, leaving 10 bases between the germline ends. CDR1 is MNHEY and CDR2 is SVGEGT in the germline V gene. The CDR3 DNA reads TGTGCCAGCACGCGGGATCTCACAGATACGCAGTATTTT. It translates to CASTRDLTDTQYF.

This clonotype was recorded at least ten times. The chain uses TRBV6-6 and TRBJ2-7; 7 positions agree with TRBD2. The CDR3 consists of 15 residues. Germline CDR1 and CDR2: MNHNY and SVGAGI (reference sequence). Losses at the gene ends were 5 bases for V and 0 bases for J; bases not matched to a gene: 7. CDR3 in amino acids: CASSKSGLSSYEQYF. For the CDR3, the DNA is TGTGCCAGCAGTAAATCGGGACTAAGCTCCTACGAGCAGTACTTC.

A few counts support this clonotype. This chain uses TRBV9 with TRBJ2-1, with 8 nucleotides matching TRBD2. Germline CDR1 and CDR2: SGDLS and YYNGEE. With V trimmed by 3 bases and J by 9 bases, 8 bases remained unmatched. The CDR3 loop spans 14 amino acids. CDR3 in amino acids: CASSAAYRGGEQFF. The CDR3 coding sequence is TGTGCCAGCAGCGCGGCCTATCGGGGGGGTGAGCAGTTCTTC.

This clonotype was counted ten times or more. The V and J genes are TRBV3-1 and TRBJ2-7, with a possible D match to TRBD1 (6 bases). Trimming removed 1 base at V and 3 bases at J, with 7 bases between. The germline V gene has CDR1 LGHDT and CDR2 YNNKEL (reference sequence). The CDR3 is 13 amino acids. CDR3 DNA sequence: TGTGCCAGCAGCCAAGTAGGGGGCTACGAGCAGTACTTC. Translating gives CASSQVGGYEQYF.

Ten or more counts support this clonotype. The junction departs from the called germline gene at one end, perhaps through a read error. The V call is TRBV7-7, the J call TRBJ2-1, with TRBD2 matching 10 bases. The germline V gene encodes CDR1 SSHAT and CDR2 FNYEAQ (reference sequence). This CDR3 is 19 amino acids long. CDR3 region: CASSFFPLQLAGQYNEQFF. CDR3 sequence (DNA): TGTGCTAGCAGCTTTTTCCCCCTACAACTAGCGGGGCAATACAATGAGCAGTTCTTC.

This clonotype has ten or more counts. V usage is TRBV15 and J usage is TRBJ1-2; D is uncertain. V was cut by 8 bases and J by 7 bases, with 20 bases left in between. There are 14 residues in the CDR3. Germline CDR1 and CDR2: LNHNV and YYDKDF (reference sequence). The CDR3 DNA is TGTGCCACCTCCCCATCGGCCGCCGTCACTGGCTACACCTTC. Translated: CATSPSAAVTGYTF.

This clonotype occurred many times. Compared with germline, one end of the junction differs, possibly owing to a read error. V and J are TRBV12-3 or TRBV12-4 and TRBJ2-5, with D possibly matching TRBD2 (6 bases). The CDR3 consists of 16 residues. CDR3 amino acids: CASSLVGSPDQETQYF. Here the CDR3 DNA reads TGTGCCAGTAGTTTAGTCGGGAGCCCCGACCAAGAGACCCAGTACTTC.

This clonotype came up many times. This chain joins TRBV7-9 and TRBJ2-5; no clear D. This CDR3 has 16 amino acids. Trimming removed 1 base from V and 2 bases from J, with 14 bases in between. CDR1 and CDR2 from the germline V gene are SEHNR and FQNEAQ (reference sequence). The CDR3 protein is CASSLVQIWEQETQYF. The CDR3 nucleotides are TGTGCCAGCAGCTTAGTCCAGATCTGGGAACAAGAGACCCAGTACTTC.

This clonotype has at least ten counts. The chain couples TRBV18 to TRBJ2-3; weak D call: TRBD2 (5 bases). Trimming took 5 bases from V and 3 from J, leaving 12 bases between them. The CDR3 loop spans 14 amino acids. Germline CDR1 KGHSH, CDR2 LQKENI. CDR3 nucleotide sequence: TGTGCCAGCTCATCCCCGGGATCTACAGATACGCAGTATTTT. Translation gives CASSSPGSTDTQYF.

This clonotype was seen ten or more times. The chain joins TRBV11-2 to TRBJ2-3; 10 nucleotides align to TRBD2. Germline V CDR1 and CDR2: SGHAT, FQNNGV. With V trimmed by 1 base and J by 4 bases, 8 bases remained unmatched. CDR3 length: 17 residues. CDR3 sequence: CASSLGPHGTSADTQYF. The CDR3 region has the DNA TGTGCCAGCAGCTTAGGACCCCATGGGACTAGCGCAGATACGCAGTATTTT. Full variable domain (outside the CDR3, taken from reference TRBV11-2 and TRBJ2-3): EAGVAQSPRYKIIEKRQSVAFWCNPISGHATLYWYQQILGQGPKLLIQFQNNGVVDDSQLPKDRFSAERLKGVDSTLKIQPAKLEDSAVYLCASSLGPHGTSADTQYFGPGTRLTVL.

This chain uses TRBV12-5 with TRBJ2-7; D possibly corresponds to TRBD2 (5 bases). Germline CDR1 LGHNT, CDR2 FRNRAP. V was trimmed by 6 bases and J by 3 bases, leaving 12 bases between them. The CDR3 loop spans 13 amino acids. The CDR3 is CASGRGGFYEQYF. The DNA for the CDR3 is TGTGCTAGTGGGAGAGGAGGATTCTACGAGCAGTACTTC.

This clonotype was seen repeatedly, ten times or more. The chain uses TRBV7-8 and TRBJ2-2; 8 nucleotides match TRBD2. The ends lost 6 bases at V and 2 bases at J; junction bases unmatched: 2. The CDR3 extends over 14 amino acids. Per the germline V gene, CDR1 is SGHVS and CDR2 is FQNEAQ. CDR3 sequence reads: CASRLAVNTGELFF. DNA of the CDR3: TGTGCCAGCAGACTAGCGGTTAACACCGGGGAGCTGTTTTTT.

This clonotype was recorded many times. The chain uses TRBV19 and TRBJ2-1; the D is unclear. Germline V lookup: CDR1 LNHDA, CDR2 SQIVND (reference sequence). This CDR3 spans 15 amino acids. V was clipped by 6 bases and J by 0 bases, with 12 bases between them. The CDR3 nucleotides are TGTGCCAGTAGATCTGGGCGGCCCTCCTACAATGAGCAGTTCTTC. This translates into CASRSGRPSYNEQFF.

In regard to this clonotype: Just one base apart from a much larger clone, this may be a read error. The chain couples TRBV7-2 to TRBJ2-2, with 11 bases matching TRBD2. Germline V gives CDR1 SGHTA, CDR2 FQGNSA. This CDR3 has 14 residues. The CDR3 nucleotides are TGTGTCAGCAGCGCGGGACTAGCGGCCGGGGAGCTGTTTTTT. It specifies CVSSAGLAAGELFF.

There are many counts of this clonotype. The chain employs TRBV7-3 and TRBJ2-3, with D hard to call. Germline CDR1 SGHTA, CDR2 FQGTGA. This CDR3 is 15 amino acids long. V was trimmed by 1 base and J by 2 bases, leaving 10 bases between them. CDR3 sequence reads: CASSLSGALTDTQYF. The CDR3 DNA reads as TGTGCCAGCAGCTTAAGTGGAGCGCTCACAGATACGCAGTATTTT.

This clonotype was picked up a small number of times. The chain has TRBV5-1 and TRBJ1-6; TRBD1 matches at 8 bases. V lost 4 bases and J lost 7; bases outside the gene matches: 4. CDR3 size: 14 residues. CDR1 and CDR2 from the germline V gene are SGHRS and YFSETQ. The CDR3 spells CASSQGQDNSPLHF. DNA for the CDR3: TGCGCCAGCAGCCAGGGACAGGACAATTCACCCCTCCACTTT.

This clonotype appeared many times. The rearrangement links TRBV20-1 to TRBJ1-1; no definite D call. Germline V CDR1 and CDR2: DFQATT, SNEGSKA (reference sequence). The germline V and J ends were trimmed by 6 bases and 11 bases, with 13 bases remaining between them. This CDR3 contains 10 residues. CDR3 amino acids: CSANRLGAFF. CDR3 nucleotides: TGCAGTGCGAACCGTCTGGGGGCTTTCTTT.

This clonotype was observed many times. The chain combines TRBV6-1 with TRBJ1-2; D call uncertain. V gave up 8 bases and J gave up 3 bases, with 16 bases separating them. The CDR3 covers 14 residues. The germline CDR1 and CDR2 sequences are MNHNS and SASEGT. The CDR3 sequence is CASGTALYDYGYTF. The DNA of the CDR3 is TGTGCCAGCGGTACAGCGCTTTATGACTATGGCTACACCTTC.

This clonotype was picked up many times. The chain joins TRBV21-1 to TRBJ2-1; TRBD1 is the table's D call, not checked against the DNA. TRBV21-1 is tagged as a pseudogene. This CDR3 is built from 16 residues. The CDR3 protein is CASSSLSRGRGAEQFF. DNA for the CDR3: TGTGCCAGCAGCAGCCTCTCGAGGGGGCGCGGGGCTGAGCAGTTCTTC.

This clonotype was counted at least ten times. The V call is TRBV9, the J call TRBJ2-5, with a weak D call TRBD1 (6 bases). The CDR3 sequence is 14 residues long. V shed 4 bases and J shed 1 base, with 11 bases lying between them. The germline V gene has CDR1 SGDLS and CDR2 YYNGEE. CDR3 protein: CASSRTGLQETQYF. DNA for the CDR3: TGTGCCAGCAGCCGCACAGGGCTCCAAGAGACCCAGTACTTC.